This record looks at one T cell receptor beta chain sequence and its context. Method: immunoSEQ multiplex PCR; TCRdb's copy keeps in-frame clones and lacks some. Altogether 190,000 or so clones are present, roughly 91% being singletons, with the ten largest covering roughly 1.5%. This sample is drawn from a study of control samples from healthy donors and cancer patients. The clonotype comes from a man aged 18 to 29 in good health. The material sequenced was blood.

CDR3: CASSPTGAGVPNTEAFF. The CDR3 region has the DNA TGCGCCAGCAGCCCGACAGGGGCTGGGGTTCCGAACACTGAAGCTTTCTTT. V gene TRBV4-1 combines with J gene TRBJ1-1; 8 bases match TRBD1. The CDR3 spans 17 residues. J was trimmed by 1 base and V by 4 bases; bases with no gene match: 11. CDR1 and CDR2 (germline): MGHRA, YSYEKL.